This T cell receptor beta chain was captured in a study of T cell responses to AZD1222 COVID-19 vaccine. Findings and caveats of the study: At study baseline, merely more than 5 AZD1222 recipients were seropositive.

The germline gives CDR1 LNHDA, CDR2 SQIVND (reference sequence). Trimming stripped 0 bases from V and 4 bases from J, with 12 bases between. This CDR3 is built from 15 residues. In the case of this clone: As yet, its antigen is unknown.

Libraries were prepared by immunoSEQ multiplex PCR; TCRdb keeps only in-frame clonotypes and omits some of them. The repertoire includes 120,000 or so clones, 70% to 90% of them detected once, and less than 11% sits in the top ten. The sample in question was peripheral blood, obtained on day 0 of AZD1222 vaccination. The genes are TRBV19 and TRBJ1-1; D is possibly TRBD1 (6 bases). The TCR sequence derives from an adult in good health. CDR3 sequence (DNA): TGTGCCAGTAGTATAGATTCCAGGGGAGGCACTGAAGCTTTCTTT. As protein: CASSIDSRGGTEAFF. Combining the CDR3 with reference TRBV19 and TRBJ1-1 gives the whole variable domain DGGITQSPKYLFRKEGQNVTLSCEQNLNHDAMYWYRQDPGQGLRLIYYSQIVNDFQKGDIAEGYSVSREKKESFPLTVTSAQKNPTAFYLCASSIDSRGGTEAFFGQGTRLTVV.